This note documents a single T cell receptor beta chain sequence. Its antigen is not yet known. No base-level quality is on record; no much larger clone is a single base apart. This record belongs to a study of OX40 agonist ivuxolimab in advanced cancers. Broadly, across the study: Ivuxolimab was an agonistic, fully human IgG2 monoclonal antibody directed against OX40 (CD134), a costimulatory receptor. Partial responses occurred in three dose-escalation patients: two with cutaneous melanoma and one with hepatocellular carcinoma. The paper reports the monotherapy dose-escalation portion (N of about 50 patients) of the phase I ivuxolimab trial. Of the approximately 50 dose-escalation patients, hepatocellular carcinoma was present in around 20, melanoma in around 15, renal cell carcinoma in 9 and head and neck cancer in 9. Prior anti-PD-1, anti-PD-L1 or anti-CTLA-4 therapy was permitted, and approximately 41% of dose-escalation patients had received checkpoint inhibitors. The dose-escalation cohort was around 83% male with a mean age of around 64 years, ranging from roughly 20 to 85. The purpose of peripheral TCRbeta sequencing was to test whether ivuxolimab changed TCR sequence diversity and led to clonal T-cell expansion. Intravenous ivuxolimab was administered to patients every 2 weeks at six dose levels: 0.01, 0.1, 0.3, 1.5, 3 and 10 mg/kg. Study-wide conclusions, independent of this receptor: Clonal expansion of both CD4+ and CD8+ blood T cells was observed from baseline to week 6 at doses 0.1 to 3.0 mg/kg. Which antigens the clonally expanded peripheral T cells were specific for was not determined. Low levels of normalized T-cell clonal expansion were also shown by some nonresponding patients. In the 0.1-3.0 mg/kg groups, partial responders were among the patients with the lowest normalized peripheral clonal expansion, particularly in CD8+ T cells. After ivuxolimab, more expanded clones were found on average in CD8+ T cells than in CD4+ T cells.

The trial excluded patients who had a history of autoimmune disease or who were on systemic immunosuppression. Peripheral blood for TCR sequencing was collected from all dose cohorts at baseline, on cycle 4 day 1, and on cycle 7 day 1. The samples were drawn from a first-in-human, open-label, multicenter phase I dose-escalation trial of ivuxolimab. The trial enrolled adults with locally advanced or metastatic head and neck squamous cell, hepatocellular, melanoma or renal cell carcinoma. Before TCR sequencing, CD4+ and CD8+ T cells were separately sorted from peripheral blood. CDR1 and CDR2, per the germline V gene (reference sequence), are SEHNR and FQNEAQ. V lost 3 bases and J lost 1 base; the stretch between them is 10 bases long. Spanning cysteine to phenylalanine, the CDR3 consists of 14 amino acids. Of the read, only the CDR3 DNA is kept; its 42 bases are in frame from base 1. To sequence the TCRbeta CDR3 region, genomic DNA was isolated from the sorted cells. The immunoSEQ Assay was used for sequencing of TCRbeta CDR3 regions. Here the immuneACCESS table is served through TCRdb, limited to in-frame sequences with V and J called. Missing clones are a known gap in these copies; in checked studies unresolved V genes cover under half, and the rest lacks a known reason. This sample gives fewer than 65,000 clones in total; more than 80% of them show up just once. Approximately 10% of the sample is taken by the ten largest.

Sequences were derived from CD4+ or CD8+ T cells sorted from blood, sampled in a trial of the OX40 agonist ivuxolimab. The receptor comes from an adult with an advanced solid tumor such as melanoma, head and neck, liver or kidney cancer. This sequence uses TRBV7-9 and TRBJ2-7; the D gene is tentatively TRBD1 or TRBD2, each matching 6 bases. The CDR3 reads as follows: CASSLWGASYEQYF. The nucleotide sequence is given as TGTGCCAGCAGCTTGTGGGGGGCTTCCTACGAGCAGTACTTC.